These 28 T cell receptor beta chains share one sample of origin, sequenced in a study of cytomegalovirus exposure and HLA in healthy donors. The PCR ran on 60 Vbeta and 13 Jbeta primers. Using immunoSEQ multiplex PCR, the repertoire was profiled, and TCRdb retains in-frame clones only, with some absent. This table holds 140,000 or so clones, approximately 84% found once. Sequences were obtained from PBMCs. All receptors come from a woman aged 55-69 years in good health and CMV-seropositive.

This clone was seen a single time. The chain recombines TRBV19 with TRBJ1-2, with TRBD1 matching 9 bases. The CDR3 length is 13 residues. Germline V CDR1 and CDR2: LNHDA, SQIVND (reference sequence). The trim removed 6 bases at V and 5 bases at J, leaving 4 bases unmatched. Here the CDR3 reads CASRRTGEYGYTF. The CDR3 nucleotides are TGTGCCAGTAGACGGACAGGGGAATATGGCTACACCTTC.

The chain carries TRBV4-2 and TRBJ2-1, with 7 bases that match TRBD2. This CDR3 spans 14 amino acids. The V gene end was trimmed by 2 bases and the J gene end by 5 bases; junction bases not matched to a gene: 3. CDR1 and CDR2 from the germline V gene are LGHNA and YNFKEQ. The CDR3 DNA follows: TGTGCCAGCAGCCAAAAAGGACTAGACAATGAGCAGTTCTTC. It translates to CASSQKGLDNEQFF.

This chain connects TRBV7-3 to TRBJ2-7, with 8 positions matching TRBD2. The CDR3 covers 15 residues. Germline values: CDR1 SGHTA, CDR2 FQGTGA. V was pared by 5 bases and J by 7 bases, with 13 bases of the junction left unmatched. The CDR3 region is CASSPGLALVREQYF. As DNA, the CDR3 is TGTGCCAGCAGCCCAGGACTAGCTTTGGTGAGGGAGCAGTACTTC.

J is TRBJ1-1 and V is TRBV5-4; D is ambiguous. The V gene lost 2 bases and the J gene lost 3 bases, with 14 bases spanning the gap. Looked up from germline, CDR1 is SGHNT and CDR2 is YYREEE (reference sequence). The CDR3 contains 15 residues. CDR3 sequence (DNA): TGTGCCAGCAGCTTACGGGGAGGCCGGGACACTGAAGCTTTCTTT. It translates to CASSLRGGRDTEAFF.

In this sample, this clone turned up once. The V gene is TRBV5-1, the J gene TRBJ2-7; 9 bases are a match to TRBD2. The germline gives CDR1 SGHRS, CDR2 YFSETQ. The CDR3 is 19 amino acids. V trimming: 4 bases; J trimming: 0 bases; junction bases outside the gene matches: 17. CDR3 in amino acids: CASSRGFAGGAGYSYEQYF. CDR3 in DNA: TGCGCCAGCAGCCGGGGGTTTGCGGGAGGGGCGGGGTACTCCTACGAGCAGTACTTC.

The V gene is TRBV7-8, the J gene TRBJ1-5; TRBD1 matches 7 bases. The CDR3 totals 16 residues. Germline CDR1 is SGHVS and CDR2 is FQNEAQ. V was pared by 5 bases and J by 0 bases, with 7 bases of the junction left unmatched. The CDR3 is CASSPTGQSSNQPQHF. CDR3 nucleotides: TGTGCCAGCAGCCCAACGGGACAGAGTAGCAATCAGCCCCAGCATTTT.

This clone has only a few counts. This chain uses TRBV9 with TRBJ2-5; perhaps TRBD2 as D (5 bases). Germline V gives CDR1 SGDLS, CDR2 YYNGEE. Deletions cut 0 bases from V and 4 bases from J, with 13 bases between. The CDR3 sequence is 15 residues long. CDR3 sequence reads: CASSVGQRPTETQYF. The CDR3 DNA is TGTGCCAGCAGCGTAGGTCAGCGGCCCACAGAGACCCAGTACTTC.

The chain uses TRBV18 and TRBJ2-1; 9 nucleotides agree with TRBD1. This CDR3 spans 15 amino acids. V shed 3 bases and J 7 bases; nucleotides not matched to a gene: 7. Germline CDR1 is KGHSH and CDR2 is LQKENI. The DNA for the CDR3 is TGTGCCAGCTCACCGAGGGACAGGGAGAAGAATGAGCAGTTCTTC. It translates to CASSPRDREKNEQFF.

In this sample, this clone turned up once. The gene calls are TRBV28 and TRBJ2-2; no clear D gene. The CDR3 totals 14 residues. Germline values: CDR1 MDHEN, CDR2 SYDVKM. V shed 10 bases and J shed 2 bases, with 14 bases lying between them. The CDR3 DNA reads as TGTGCCACCCCCGATAGTTCAAACACCGGGGAGCTGTTTTTT. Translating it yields CATPDSSNTGELFF.

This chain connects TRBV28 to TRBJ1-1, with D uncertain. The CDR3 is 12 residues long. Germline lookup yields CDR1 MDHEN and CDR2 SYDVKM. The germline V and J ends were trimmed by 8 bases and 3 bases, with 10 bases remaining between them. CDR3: CASGRLDTEAFF. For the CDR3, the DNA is TGTGCCAGCGGGCGCCTGGACACTGAAGCTTTCTTT.

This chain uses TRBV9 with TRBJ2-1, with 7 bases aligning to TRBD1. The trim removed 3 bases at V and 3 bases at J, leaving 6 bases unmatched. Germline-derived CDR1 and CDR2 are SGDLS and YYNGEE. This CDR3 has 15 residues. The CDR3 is CASSATGQSYNEQFF. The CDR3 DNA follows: TGTGCCAGCAGCGCGACAGGGCAAAGCTACAATGAGCAGTTCTTC.

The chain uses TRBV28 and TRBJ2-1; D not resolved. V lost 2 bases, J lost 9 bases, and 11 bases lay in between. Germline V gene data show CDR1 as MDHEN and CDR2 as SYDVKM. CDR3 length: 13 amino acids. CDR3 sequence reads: CASSLRSPPEQFF. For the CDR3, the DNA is TGTGCCAGCAGTTTACGTTCCCCCCCTGAGCAGTTCTTC.

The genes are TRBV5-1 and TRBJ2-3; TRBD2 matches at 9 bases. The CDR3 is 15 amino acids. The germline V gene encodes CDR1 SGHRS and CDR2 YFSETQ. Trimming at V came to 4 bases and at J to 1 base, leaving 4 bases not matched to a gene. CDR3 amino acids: CASSNLAGRTDTQYF. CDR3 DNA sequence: TGCGCCAGCAGCAATCTAGCGGGGCGCACAGATACGCAGTATTTT.

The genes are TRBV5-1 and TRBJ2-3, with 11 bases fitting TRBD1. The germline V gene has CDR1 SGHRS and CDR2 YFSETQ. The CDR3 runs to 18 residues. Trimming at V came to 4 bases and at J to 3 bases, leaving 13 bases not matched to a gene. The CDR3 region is CASSPGQGAQRVTDTQYF. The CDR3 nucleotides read TGCGCCAGCAGCCCCGGACAGGGGGCACAGAGAGTAACAGATACGCAGTATTTT.

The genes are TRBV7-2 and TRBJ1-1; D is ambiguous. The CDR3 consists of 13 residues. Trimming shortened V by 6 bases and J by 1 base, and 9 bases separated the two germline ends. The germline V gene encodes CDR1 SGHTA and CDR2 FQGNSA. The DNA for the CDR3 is TGTGCCAGCAGAACTAGACGGAACACTGAAGCTTTCTTT. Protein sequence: CASRTRRNTEAFF.

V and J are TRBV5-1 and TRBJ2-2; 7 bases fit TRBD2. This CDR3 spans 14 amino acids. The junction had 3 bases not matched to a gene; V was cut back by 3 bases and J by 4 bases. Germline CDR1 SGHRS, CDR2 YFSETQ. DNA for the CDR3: TGCGCCAGCAGCTGGGAGGGTCGCACCGGGGAGCTGTTTTTT. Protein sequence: CASSWEGRTGELFF.

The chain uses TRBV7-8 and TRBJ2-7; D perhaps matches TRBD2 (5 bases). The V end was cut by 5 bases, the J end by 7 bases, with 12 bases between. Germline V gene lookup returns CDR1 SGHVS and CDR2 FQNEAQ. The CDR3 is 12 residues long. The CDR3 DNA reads TGTGCCAGCAGCCCCCGGACTGGGGAGCAGTACTTC. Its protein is CASSPRTGEQYF.

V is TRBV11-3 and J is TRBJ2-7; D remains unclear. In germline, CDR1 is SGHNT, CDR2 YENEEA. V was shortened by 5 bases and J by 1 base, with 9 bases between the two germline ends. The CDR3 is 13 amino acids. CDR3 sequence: CASSDIRSYEQYF. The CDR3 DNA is TGTGCCAGCAGCGATATCAGGTCCTACGAGCAGTACTTC.

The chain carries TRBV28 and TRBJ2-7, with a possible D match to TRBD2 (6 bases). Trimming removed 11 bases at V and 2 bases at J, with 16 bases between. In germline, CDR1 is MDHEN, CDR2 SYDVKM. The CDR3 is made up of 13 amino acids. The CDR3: CAGGPPEPYEQYF. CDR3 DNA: TGTGCCGGAGGGCCCCCGGAGCCCTACGAGCAGTACTTC.

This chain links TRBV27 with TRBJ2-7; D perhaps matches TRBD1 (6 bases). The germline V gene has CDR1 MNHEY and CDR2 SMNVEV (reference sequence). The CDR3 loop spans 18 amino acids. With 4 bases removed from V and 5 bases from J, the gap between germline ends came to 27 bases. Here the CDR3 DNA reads TGTGCCAGCAGTTCACTAATCGACAGGACCCATGGAATTAACGAGCAGTACTTC. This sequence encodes CASSSLIDRTHGINEQYF.

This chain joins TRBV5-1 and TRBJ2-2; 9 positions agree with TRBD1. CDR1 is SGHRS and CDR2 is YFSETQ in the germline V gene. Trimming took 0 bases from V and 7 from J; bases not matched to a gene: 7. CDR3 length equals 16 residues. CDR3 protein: CASSLGQGGPHGELFF. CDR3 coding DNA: TGCGCCAGCAGCTTGGGACAGGGGGGACCCCACGGGGAGCTGTTTTTT.

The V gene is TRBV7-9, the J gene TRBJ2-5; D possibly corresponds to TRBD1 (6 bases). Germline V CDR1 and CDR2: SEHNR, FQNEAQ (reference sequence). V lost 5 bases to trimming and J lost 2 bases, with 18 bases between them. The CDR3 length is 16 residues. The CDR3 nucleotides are TGTGCCAGCAGCGGACGTTCGGGACACCCACAAGAGACCCAGTACTTC. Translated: CASSGRSGHPQETQYF.

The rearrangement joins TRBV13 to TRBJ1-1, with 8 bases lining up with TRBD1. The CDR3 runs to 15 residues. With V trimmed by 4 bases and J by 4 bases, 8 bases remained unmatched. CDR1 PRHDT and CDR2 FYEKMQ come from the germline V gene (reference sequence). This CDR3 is CASSSSRGRGTEAFF. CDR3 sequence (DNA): TGTGCCAGCAGCTCAAGCAGGGGGCGGGGCACTGAAGCTTTCTTT.

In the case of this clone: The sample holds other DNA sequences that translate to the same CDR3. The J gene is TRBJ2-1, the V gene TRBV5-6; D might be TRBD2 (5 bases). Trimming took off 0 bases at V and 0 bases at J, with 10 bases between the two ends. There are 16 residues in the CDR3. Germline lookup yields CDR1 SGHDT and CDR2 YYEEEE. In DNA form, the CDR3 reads TGTGCCAGCAGCTTGGTTACGGGAAGCTCCTACAATGAGCAGTTCTTC. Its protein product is CASSLVTGSSYNEQFF.

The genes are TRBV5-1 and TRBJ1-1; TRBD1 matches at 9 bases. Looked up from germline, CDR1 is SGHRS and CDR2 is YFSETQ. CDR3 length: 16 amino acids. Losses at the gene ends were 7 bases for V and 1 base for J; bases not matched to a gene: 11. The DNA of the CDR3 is TGCGCCAGCGGATACGACAGGGGGATAAGGAACACTGAAGCTTTCTTT. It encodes CASGYDRGIRNTEAFF.

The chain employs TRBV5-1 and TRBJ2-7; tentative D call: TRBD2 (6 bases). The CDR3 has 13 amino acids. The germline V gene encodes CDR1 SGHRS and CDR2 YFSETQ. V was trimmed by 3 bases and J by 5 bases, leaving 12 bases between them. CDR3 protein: CASSSLPGDEQYF. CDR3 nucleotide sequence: TGCGCCAGCAGCTCTCTACCGGGAGACGAGCAGTACTTC.

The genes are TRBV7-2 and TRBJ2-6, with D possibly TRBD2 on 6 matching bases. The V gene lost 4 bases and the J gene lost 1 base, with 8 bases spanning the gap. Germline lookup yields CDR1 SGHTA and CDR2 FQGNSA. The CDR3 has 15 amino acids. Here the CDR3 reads CASSYSGSGANVLTF. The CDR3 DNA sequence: TGTGCCAGCAGCTATAGCGGTTCTGGGGCCAACGTCCTGACTTTC.

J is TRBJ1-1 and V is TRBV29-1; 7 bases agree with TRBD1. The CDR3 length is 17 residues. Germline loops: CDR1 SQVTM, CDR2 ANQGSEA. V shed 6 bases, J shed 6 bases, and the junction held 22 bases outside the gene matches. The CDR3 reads CSVPNPTGRLGNAEAFF. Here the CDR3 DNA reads TGCAGCGTCCCGAACCCGACAGGGAGGTTGGGTAACGCTGAAGCTTTCTTT.